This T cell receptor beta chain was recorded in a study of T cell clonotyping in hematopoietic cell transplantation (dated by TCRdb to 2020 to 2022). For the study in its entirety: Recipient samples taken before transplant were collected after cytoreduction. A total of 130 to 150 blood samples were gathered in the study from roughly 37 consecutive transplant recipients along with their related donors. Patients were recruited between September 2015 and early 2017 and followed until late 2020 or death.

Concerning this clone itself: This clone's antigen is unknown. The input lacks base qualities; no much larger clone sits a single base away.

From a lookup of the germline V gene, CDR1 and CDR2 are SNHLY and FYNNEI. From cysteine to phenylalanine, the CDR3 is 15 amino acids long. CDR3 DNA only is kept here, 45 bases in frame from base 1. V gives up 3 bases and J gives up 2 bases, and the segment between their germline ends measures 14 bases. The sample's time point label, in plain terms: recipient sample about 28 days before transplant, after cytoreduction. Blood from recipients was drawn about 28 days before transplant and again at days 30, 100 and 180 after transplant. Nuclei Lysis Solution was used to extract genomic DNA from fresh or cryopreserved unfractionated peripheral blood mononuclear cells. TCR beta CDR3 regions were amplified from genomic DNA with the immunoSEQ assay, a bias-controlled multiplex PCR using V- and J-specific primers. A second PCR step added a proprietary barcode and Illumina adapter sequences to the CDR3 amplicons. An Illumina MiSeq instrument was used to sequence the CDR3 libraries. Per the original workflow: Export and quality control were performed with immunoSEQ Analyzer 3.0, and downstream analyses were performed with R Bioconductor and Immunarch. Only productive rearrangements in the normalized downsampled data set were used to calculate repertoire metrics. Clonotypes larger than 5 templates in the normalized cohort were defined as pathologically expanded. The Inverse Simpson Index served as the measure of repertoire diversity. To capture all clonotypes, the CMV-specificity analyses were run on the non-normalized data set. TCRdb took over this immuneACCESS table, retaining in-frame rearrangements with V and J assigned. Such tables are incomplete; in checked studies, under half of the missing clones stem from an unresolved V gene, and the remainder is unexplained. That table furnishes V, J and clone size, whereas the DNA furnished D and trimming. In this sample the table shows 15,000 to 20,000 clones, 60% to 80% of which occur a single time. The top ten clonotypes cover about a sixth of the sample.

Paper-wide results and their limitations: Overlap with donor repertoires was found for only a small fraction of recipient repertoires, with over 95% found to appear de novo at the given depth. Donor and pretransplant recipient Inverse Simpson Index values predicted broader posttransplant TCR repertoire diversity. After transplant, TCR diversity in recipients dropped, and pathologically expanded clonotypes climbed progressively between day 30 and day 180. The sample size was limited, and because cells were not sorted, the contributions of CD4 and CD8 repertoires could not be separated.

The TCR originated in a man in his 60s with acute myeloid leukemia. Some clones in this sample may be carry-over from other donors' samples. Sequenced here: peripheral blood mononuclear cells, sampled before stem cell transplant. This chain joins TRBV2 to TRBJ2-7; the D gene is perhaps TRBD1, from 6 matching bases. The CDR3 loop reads CASSDVNRAAYEQYF. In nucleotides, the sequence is TGTGCCAGCAGTGACGTTAACAGGGCTGCCTACGAGCAGTACTTC.